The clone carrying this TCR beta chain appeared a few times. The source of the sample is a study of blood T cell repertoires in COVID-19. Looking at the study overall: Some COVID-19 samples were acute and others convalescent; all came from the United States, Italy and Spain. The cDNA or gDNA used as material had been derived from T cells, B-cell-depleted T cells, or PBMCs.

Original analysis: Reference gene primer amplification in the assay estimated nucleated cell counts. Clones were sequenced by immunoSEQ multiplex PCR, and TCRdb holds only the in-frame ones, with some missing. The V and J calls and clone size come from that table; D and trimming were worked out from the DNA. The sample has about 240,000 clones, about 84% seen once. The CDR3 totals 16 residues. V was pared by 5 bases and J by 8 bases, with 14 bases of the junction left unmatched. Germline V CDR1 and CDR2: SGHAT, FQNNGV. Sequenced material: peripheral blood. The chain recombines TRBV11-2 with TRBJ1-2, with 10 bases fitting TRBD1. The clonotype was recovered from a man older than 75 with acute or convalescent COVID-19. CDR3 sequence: CASSTPRSGTGVGYTF. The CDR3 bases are TGTGCCAGCAGCACACCTCGGTCGGGGACAGGGGTCGGCTACACCTTC.